The entry below gives a single T cell receptor beta chain sequence along with its context. Its antigen is unknown. It may be a read error: a sequence one base away is much more abundant. The source of the sample is a study of CD8+CD57+ T cells in acquired aplastic anemia. Overall study: The mean DNA yield obtained from sorted CD4+ and CD8+ cells came to around 3 ug. Findings and limits, study-wide: Researchers report that around 31 CD8+ CDR3 sequences appeared in both patients and controls. For CD8+ Simpson's diversity, patients and controls showed no significant difference.

Genomic DNA, the template, was used for profiling of the TCR beta VDJ and CDR3. Via MiXCR, TCRdb re-called the reads, giving one row per CDR3 protein. The profile covers 450,000 to 600,000 distinct CDR3 sequences, with roughly 34% appearing a single time and 0.8% to 0.85% taken by the ten largest. The CDR3 has 15 amino acids. Trimming shortened V by 4 bases and J by 2 bases, and 15 bases separated the two germline ends. CDR1 and CDR2 from the germline V gene are SGHAT and FQNNGV. Patients chosen for sequencing had CD8+CD57+ cells that had expanded, as shown by flow cytometry. Severe acquired aplastic anemia affected all patients.

The receptor was derived from a human donor with aplastic anemia. The V and J genes are TRBV11-2 and TRBJ2-7; D gene unclear. Source material: sorted CD4+, CD8+, or CD8+CD57+ T cells (not recorded which) from PBMCs. Here the CDR3 DNA reads TGTGCCAGCAGCTCCACCAGACCGTCGGCCTACGAGCAGTACTTC. It codes for CASSSTRPSAYEQYF.